This TCR beta chain comes out of a study of T cell repertoires in cytomegalovirus infection. CDR1 is KGHSH and CDR2 is LQKENI in the germline V gene. This CDR3 is 13 amino acids long. V was pared by 5 bases and J by 3 bases, with 10 bases between. TCRdb itself ran the reads through MiXCR, one entry per CDR3 protein. Of around 350,000 distinct CDR3 sequences listed, around 18% are singletons. The chain links TRBV18 to TRBJ1-2, with D unclear. This receptor was obtained from a human donor in good health (CMV status not recorded). Some clones in this sample may be carry-over from other donors' samples. Sequenced input: PBMCs. The CDR3 DNA follows: TGTGCCAGCTCAGAGGGAAAAGACTATGGCTACACCTTC. It yields the protein CASSEGKDYGYTF.